This is a list of T cell receptor beta chains from one sample in a study of regulatory T cells. Repertoires were generated with immunoSEQ multiplex PCR, while TCRdb's copy carries only in-frame clones and drops some. The sample lists some 6,100 clones, around 91% occurring once. The sequencing sample was made of CD4+ Tregs sorted from blood. Receptors originate from a person under 35 with CD3G deficiency. Each CDR3 is given with its conserved first and last residue. A D gene is named only where the DNA matches it firmly. Clone size, where shown, is once, few, many, or a class for clones that have expanded.

size: NA; V: TRBV10-3; J: TRBJ2-7; D: TRBD1; CDR3: CAISGTGEGEQYF; DNA: TGTGCCATCTCCGGGACAGGGGAGGGCGAGCAGTACTTC
size: NA; V: TRBV27; J: TRBJ2-3; D: NA; CDR3: CASSLAGADTQYF; DNA: TGTGCCAGCAGTTTAGCGGGGGCGGATACGCAGTATTTT
size: NA; V: TRBV10-3; J: TRBJ2-3; D: NA; CDR3: CAISIQGTTDTQYF; DNA: TGTGCCATCAGTATCCAGGGTACCACAGATACGCAGTATTTT
size: NA; V: TRBV6-6; J: TRBJ1-1; D: NA; CDR3: CASSYGVTEAFF; DNA: TGTGCCAGCAGTTATGGGGTCACTGAAGCTTTCTTT
size: NA; V: TRBV7-8; J: TRBJ2-6; D: NA; CDR3: CASSQSGANVLTF; DNA: TGTGCCAGCAGCCAGTCTGGGGCCAACGTCCTGACTTTC
size: NA; V: TRBV19; J: TRBJ1-2; D: TRBD1; CDR3: CASSRTFTGTGTYGYTF; DNA: TGTGCCAGTAGTAGAACCTTTACCGGGACAGGGACCTATGGCTACACCTTC
size: once; V: TRBV5-1; J: TRBJ2-3; D: NA; CDR3: CASSGFPSTDTQYF; DNA: TGCGCCAGCAGCGGGTTCCCCTCCACAGATACGCAGTATTTT
size: NA; V: TRBV10-3; J: TRBJ2-7; D: NA; CDR3: CAISSTRTGEQYF; DNA: TGTGCCATCAGCTCGACTAGGACGGGAGAGCAGTACTTC
size: NA; V: TRBV30; J: TRBJ2-7; D: NA; CDR3: CAWSKAINEQYF; DNA: TGTGCCTGGAGTAAGGCTATCAACGAGCAGTACTTC
size: NA; V: TRBV19; J: TRBJ1-1; D: NA; CDR3: CASRHNDRDTEAFF; DNA: TGTGCCAGCAGACACAACGACAGAGACACTGAAGCTTTCTTT
size: NA; V: TRBV28; J: TRBJ2-1; D: TRBD2; CDR3: CASSLGGGRGGNEQFF; DNA: TGTGCCAGCAGTTTAGGTGGCGGGAGGGGGGGCAATGAGCAGTTCTTC